What follows are 27 T cell receptor beta chains derived from one specimen sequenced in a study of T cell changes during pregnancy in multiple sclerosis. Assay: immunoSEQ multiplex PCR; the TCRdb copy retains only in-frame clones and omits some. The sample yields some 60,000 clones, around 93% seen once. Sequenced here: peripheral blood, sampled in the first trimester of pregnancy. Receptors were obtained from a female donor with multiple sclerosis, enrolled in a pregnancy study.

The rearrangement joins TRBV19 to TRBJ2-3; 7 bases line up with TRBD2. The junction had 4 bases not matched to a gene; V was cut back by 5 bases and J by 5 bases. This CDR3 has 13 amino acids. Germline CDR1 reads LNHDA; CDR2 reads SQIVND (reference sequence). The CDR3 sequence: CASSRGVVDTQYF. The CDR3 DNA reads TGTGCCAGTAGTCGGGGGGTGGTAGATACGCAGTATTTT.

The chain combines TRBV4-3 with TRBJ1-1; TRBD1 matches 7 bases. Looked up from germline, CDR1 is LGHNA and CDR2 is YSLEER. There are 17 residues in the CDR3. V trimming: 1 base; J trimming: 10 bases; junction bases outside the gene matches: 18. The CDR3 sequence: CASSQALFQGGQTRAFF. The CDR3 DNA follows: TGCGCCAGCAGCCAAGCCTTGTTTCAGGGGGGCCAGACAAGAGCTTTCTTT.

The rearrangement joins TRBV7-9 to TRBJ2-1, with TRBD2 matching over 8 bases. Germline V CDR1 and CDR2: SEHNR, FQNEAQ (reference sequence). This CDR3 is built from 15 residues. V was pared by 3 bases and J by 4 bases, with 5 bases of the junction left unmatched. The CDR3 coding sequence is TGTGCCAGCAGCTTCGGGGGGGCCGGATACAATGAGCAGTTCTTC. It encodes CASSFGGAGYNEQFF.

This clone showed up just a few times. J is TRBJ2-7 and V is TRBV19; D may be TRBD2 (6 bases). Per germline, CDR1 LNHDA and CDR2 SQIVND (reference sequence). The length of the CDR3 is 14 residues. Trimming left V 4 bases short and J 2 bases short, with 12 bases between. The CDR3 DNA reads as TGTGCCAGTAGTAGTGCCGGGGAGGCCTACGAGCAGTACTTC. Encoded protein: CASSSAGEAYEQYF.

V is TRBV5-5 and J is TRBJ1-2, with a possible D match to TRBD1 (6 bases). CDR1 is SGHKS, CDR2 YYEKEE, per germline (reference sequence). This CDR3 has 14 residues. Trimming removed 0 bases from V and 3 bases from J, with 9 bases in between. CDR3 in DNA: TGTGCCAGCAGCTTGGGGGACATTGACTATGGCTACACCTTC. Encoded protein: CASSLGDIDYGYTF.

This clone was counted a single time. The CDR3 DNA is TGTGCCAGCAGTTTCCAGGGGGTGGGGCAGCCCCAGCATTTT. It codes for CASSFQGVGQPQHF. The rearrangement joins TRBV27 to TRBJ1-5; 7 nucleotides agree with TRBD1. This CDR3 has 14 amino acids. V dropped 3 bases and J dropped 7; count of bases not matched to a gene: 6. In germline, CDR1 is MNHEY, CDR2 SMNVEV (reference sequence).

The CDR3 protein is CASSFLRDFSGNTIYF. DNA for the CDR3: TGTGCCAGCAGCTTCCTCAGGGACTTCTCTGGAAACACCATATATTTT. The chain carries TRBV7-2 and TRBJ1-3; a possible D gene is TRBD1 (5 bases). Germline lookup yields CDR1 SGHTA and CDR2 FQGNSA. The ends were cut back, 3 bases at V and 0 bases at J, with 12 bases in the middle. The CDR3 sequence is 16 residues long. Looking up the rest from reference TRBV7-2 and TRBJ1-3 gives the full variable domain: GAGVSQSPSNKVTEKGKDVELRCDPISGHTALYWYRQSLGQGLEFLIYFQGNSAPDKSGLPSDRFSAERTGGSVSTLTIQRTQQEDSAVYLCASSFLRDFSGNTIYFGEGSWLTVV.

The chain joins TRBV9 to TRBJ2-3; 8 bases line up with TRBD2. CDR1 is SGDLS and CDR2 is YYNGEE in the germline V gene. The CDR3 is 15 residues long. J lost 1 base, V lost 4 bases, and 5 bases had no gene match. Here the CDR3 reads CASSFAGGRTDTQYF. CDR3 DNA sequence: TGTGCCAGCAGCTTTGCGGGGGGTCGCACAGATACGCAGTATTTT.

The chain couples TRBV4-3 to TRBJ2-1, with 7 bases lining up with TRBD2. Germline V gives CDR1 LGHNA, CDR2 YSLEER. V gave up 1 base and J gave up 0 bases; unmatched junction bases: 6. CDR3 length equals 17 residues. The DNA of the CDR3 is TGCGCCAGCAGCCAAGCTCTCCCGGGGGGCTCCTACAATGAGCAGTTCTTC. It codes for CASSQALPGGSYNEQFF.

This clone was seen once. The CDR3 sequence: CASSQSRDRELGEAFF. The CDR3 region has the DNA TGCGCCAGCAGCCAGTCCCGGGACAGGGAGCTGGGCGAAGCTTTCTTT. The chain uses TRBV4-1 and TRBJ1-1; the match to TRBD1 covers 9 bases. Germline CDR1 MGHRA, CDR2 YSYEKL. The CDR3 has 16 residues. V trimming: 3 bases; J trimming: 8 bases; junction bases outside the gene matches: 13.

The gene calls are TRBV6-1 and TRBJ1-3; D is ambiguous. This CDR3 contains 12 residues. Trimming shortened V by 10 bases and J by 0 bases, and 7 bases separated the two germline ends. The germline V gene has CDR1 MNHNS and CDR2 SASEGT. The CDR3 loop is CATGVSGNTIYF. The CDR3 DNA is TGTGCCACCGGGGTCTCTGGAAACACCATATATTTT.

The chain couples TRBV4-2 to TRBJ2-7, with D possibly TRBD1 on 6 matching bases. Trimming removed 0 bases from V and 5 bases from J, with 8 bases in between. Germline CDR1 is LGHNA and CDR2 is YNFKEQ. This CDR3 has 13 amino acids. The DNA of the CDR3 is TGTGCCAGCAGCCAAGATCCAGGGGACGAGCAGTACTTC. It is translated as CASSQDPGDEQYF.

The rearrangement joins TRBV11-2 to TRBJ1-3, with TRBD1 matching over 7 bases. V dropped 5 bases and J dropped 4; count of bases not matched to a gene: 8. The germline V gene has CDR1 SGHAT and CDR2 FQNNGV. CDR3 length: 15 residues. The CDR3 coding sequence is TGTGCCAGCAGCACCCGACAGGGTTCCGGAAACACCATATATTTT. Amino acids: CASSTRQGSGNTIYF. Complete variable domain (other parts from reference TRBV11-2 and TRBJ1-3): EAGVAQSPRYKIIEKRQSVAFWCNPISGHATLYWYQQILGQGPKLLIQFQNNGVVDDSQLPKDRFSAERLKGVDSTLKIQPAKLEDSAVYLCASSTRQGSGNTIYFGEGSWLTVV.

CDR3 coding DNA: TGTGCCAGTACCGTGACAGGAGGCAATCAGCCCCAGCATTTT. It encodes CASTVTGGNQPQHF. The V call is TRBV19, the J call TRBJ1-5; TRBD1 might be the D (6 bases). The V end lost 7 bases, the J end lost 2 bases, and 12 bases lay between the germline ends. The CDR3 length is 14 residues. Germline V CDR1 and CDR2: LNHDA, SQIVND (reference sequence).

V and J are TRBV10-3 and TRBJ2-3; the D is unclear. This CDR3 has 8 residues. Trimming removed 10 bases from V and 8 bases from J, with 4 bases in between. Germline V lookup: CDR1 ENHRY, CDR2 SYGVKD. CDR3 nucleotides: TGTGCCACCGGTACGCAGTATTTT. Translated, it gives CATGTQYF.

The gene calls are TRBV27 and TRBJ1-2; 10 bases match TRBD1. The junction had 10 bases not matched to a gene; V was cut back by 8 bases and J by 7 bases. CDR1 and CDR2 (germline): MNHEY, SMNVEV (reference sequence). The CDR3 has 14 amino acids. In nucleotides, the CDR3 is TGTGCCAGCGGACGACAGGGGGCGCAGGGTGGCTACACCTTC. It is translated as CASGRQGAQGGYTF.

V is TRBV19 and J is TRBJ2-7; no clear D gene. Germline V gene lookup returns CDR1 LNHDA and CDR2 SQIVND (reference sequence). Trimming left V 2 bases short and J 4 bases short, with 6 bases between. The CDR3 has 12 residues. CDR3 amino acids: CASSIIGYEQYF. The CDR3 DNA follows: TGTGCCAGTAGTATAATCGGGTACGAGCAGTACTTC.

This sequence joins TRBV7-2 and TRBJ1-1; 7 positions match TRBD1. Trimming at V came to 1 base and at J to 1 base, leaving 6 bases not matched to a gene. The CDR3 contains 16 residues. Germline V gene lookup returns CDR1 SGHTA and CDR2 FQGNSA. The CDR3 sequence: CASSLGQGGWNTEAFF. CDR3 DNA sequence: TGTGCCAGCAGCTTAGGACAGGGAGGCTGGAACACTGAAGCTTTCTTT.

This chain links TRBV7-8 with TRBJ2-3; the match to TRBD1 covers 7 bases. The CDR3 extends over 14 amino acids. The ends lost 5 bases at V and 6 bases at J; junction bases unmatched: 8. Germline assignment: CDR1 SGHVS and CDR2 FQNEAQ. The CDR3 is CASSTSTGHDTQYF. The CDR3 DNA sequence: TGTGCCAGCAGCACCTCGACAGGGCACGATACGCAGTATTTT.

V gene TRBV6-6 combines with J gene TRBJ2-3, with D possibly matching TRBD1 (6 bases). The V end lost 8 bases, the J end lost 1 base, and 7 bases lay between the germline ends. Germline lookup yields CDR1 MNHNY and CDR2 SVGAGI (reference sequence). The CDR3 sequence is 12 residues long. CDR3 bases: TGTGCCAGCGAGGGGGGCACAGATACGCAGTATTTT. Its protein product is CASEGGTDTQYF.

The chain is built from TRBV18 and TRBJ2-5; 9 bases align to TRBD1. Germline CDR1 and CDR2: KGHSH and LQKENI. The CDR3 is 15 amino acids. J gave up 4 bases and V 4 bases, and 7 bases lay outside the gene matches. This CDR3 is CASSQPGQGIETQYF. In nucleotides, the CDR3 is TGTGCCAGCTCACAGCCGGGACAGGGTATAGAGACCCAGTACTTC.

The chain uses TRBV7-2 and TRBJ1-1; 9 bases fit TRBD1. Germline CDR1 and CDR2: SGHTA and FQGNSA. J lost 3 bases, V lost 7 bases, and 6 bases had no gene match. The CDR3 is made up of 14 amino acids. The CDR3 region has the DNA TGTGCCAGCATCATAGACAGGGGGGACACTGAAGCTTTCTTT. It specifies CASIIDRGDTEAFF.

The rearrangement links TRBV6-1 to TRBJ2-7, with a possible D match to TRBD1 (5 bases). The germline CDR1 and CDR2 sequences are MNHNS and SASEGT. Trimming stripped 2 bases from V and 2 bases from J, with 13 bases between. The CDR3 is made up of 15 amino acids. In DNA form, the CDR3 reads TGTGCCAGCAGTGAACTACATGGGGCTCCCTACGAGCAGTACTTC. This translates into CASSELHGAPYEQYF.

This chain uses TRBV7-8 with TRBJ2-5; D gene ambiguous. Germline V CDR1 and CDR2: SGHVS, FQNEAQ. V shed 5 bases and J shed 4 bases, with 8 bases lying between them. CDR3 length: 12 amino acids. The CDR3 sequence is CASSPLRETQYF. In nucleotides, the CDR3 is TGTGCCAGCAGCCCCCTAAGAGAGACCCAGTACTTC.

The chain joins TRBV19 to TRBJ1-2; tentative D call: TRBD1 (6 bases). Trimming pared 6 bases from V and 4 bases from J, leaving 15 bases between. There are 14 residues in the CDR3. Germline assignment: CDR1 LNHDA and CDR2 SQIVND (reference sequence). The CDR3 sequence: CASSGGAPSYGYTF. The CDR3 DNA reads as TGTGCCAGTAGCGGGGGGGCCCCCTCCTATGGCTACACCTTC. The whole variable domain, remainder taken from reference TRBV19 and TRBJ1-2, is DGGITQSPKYLFRKEGQNVTLSCEQNLNHDAMYWYRQDPGQGLRLIYYSQIVNDFQKGDIAEGYSVSREKKESFPLTVTSAQKNPTAFYLCASSGGAPSYGYTFGSGTRLTVV.

The V gene is TRBV5-6, the J gene TRBJ2-4, with 15 positions matching TRBD2. Looked up from germline, CDR1 is SGHDT and CDR2 is YYEEEE. The CDR3 contains 19 residues. V dropped 4 bases and J dropped 0; count of bases not matched to a gene: 8. This chain's CDR3 is CASSPRTSGGVLAKNIQYF. The CDR3, as DNA: TGTGCCAGCAGCCCCAGGACTAGCGGGGGGGTACTAGCCAAAAACATTCAGTACTTC.

The chain has TRBV5-1 and TRBJ2-3, with 15 bases that match TRBD2. There are 18 residues in the CDR3. The germline gives CDR1 SGHRS, CDR2 YFSETQ. Losses at the gene ends were 4 bases for V and 0 bases for J; bases not matched to a gene: 6. The CDR3 is CASSPGLAGGFSTDTQYF. The CDR3 DNA follows: TGCGCCAGCAGCCCGGGACTAGCGGGGGGATTTAGCACAGATACGCAGTATTTT.